These 8 T cell receptor beta chains came from one sample sequenced in a study of T cell repertoires in cytomegalovirus infection (dated by TCRdb to between 2019 and 2020). For sequencing, an Illumina HiSeq 1500 was employed. TCRdb's own reprocessing of the public reads used fastp at Q25 and MiXCR and kept productive beta chains. A single entry per CDR3 protein holds the most common genes and DNA from its merged rows. The sample yields a few hundred thousand distinct CDR3 sequences; over 7.5% were counted once. The ten largest clones take up 3.5% to 4.5% of the sample. Sequencing was carried out using PBMCs. All receptors come from a human donor in good health (CMV status not recorded). Some clones in this sample may be carry-over from other donors' samples.

The chain employs TRBV7-2 and TRBJ2-3; D unclear. Germline V gene lookup returns CDR1 SGHTA and CDR2 FQGNSA. CDR3 length: 15 residues. Trimming stripped 2 bases from V and 5 bases from J, with 14 bases between. The CDR3 DNA sequence: TGTGCCAGCAGCTTACCATTGGTACAAGGAGATACGCAGTATTTT. The encoded protein is CASSLPLVQGDTQYF.

This clonotype was seen many times. This sequence joins TRBV7-9 and TRBJ2-3; 10 bases are a match to TRBD2. CDR3 length equals 15 residues. V shed 3 bases and J 2 bases; nucleotides not matched to a gene: 2. CDR1 is SEHNR and CDR2 is FQNEAQ in the germline V gene (reference sequence). CDR3 in DNA: TGTGCCAGCAGCTTTGGACTAGCGGACACAGATACGCAGTATTTT. Its protein product is CASSFGLADTDTQYF.

The CDR3 region is CASSVTGQGARVNTEAFF. Here the CDR3 DNA reads TGTGCCAGCAGTGTTACGGGACAGGGGGCTAGAGTGAACACTGAAGCTTTCTTT. The chain uses TRBV2 and TRBJ1-1, with TRBD1 identical over 12 bases. The CDR3 totals 18 residues. V lost 4 bases to trimming and J lost 0 bases; unmatched junction nucleotides: 9. Germline V lookup: CDR1 SNHLY, CDR2 FYNNEI.

The sample holds many counts of this clonotype. The V gene is TRBV11-1, the J gene TRBJ2-2; 14 nucleotides agree with TRBD2. The CDR3 sequence is 21 residues long. Looked up from germline, CDR1 is SGHAT and CDR2 is FQDESV (reference sequence). With V trimmed by 2 bases and J by 4 bases, 15 bases remained unmatched. The CDR3 region has the DNA TGTGCCAGCAGCTTACGAGGAAGGACTAGCGGGAGGCTGCGCCGCACCGGGGAGCTGTTTTTT. Encoded protein: CASSLRGRTSGRLRRTGELFF. The variable domain in full, with the rest retrieved from reference TRBV11-1 and TRBJ2-2, is EAEVAQSPRYKITEKSQAVAFWCDPISGHATLYWYRQILGQGPELLVQFQDESVVDDSQLPKDRFSAERLKGVDSTLKIQPAELGDSAMYLCASSLRGRTSGRLRRTGELFFGEGSRLTVL.

This clonotype has only a few counts. This CDR3 reads CASSYRGLAGANSYNEQFF. DNA for the CDR3: TGTGCCAGCAGTTATCGGGGTCTAGCGGGGGCTAACTCCTACAATGAGCAGTTCTTC. V and J are TRBV6-1 and TRBJ2-1; 10 bases align to TRBD2. CDR1 is MNHNS, CDR2 SASEGT, per germline. The V segment lost 5 bases and the J segment 0 bases; nucleotides outside the gene matches: 13. This CDR3 has 19 residues.

This clonotype was found a few times. The CDR3 is CATSRPGTGNEQYF. CDR3 nucleotides: TGTGCCACCAGCAGACCCGGGACAGGGAACGAGCAGTACTTC. The rearrangement joins TRBV15 to TRBJ2-7; 9 bases agree with TRBD1. This CDR3 spans 14 amino acids. The trim removed 2 bases at V and 5 bases at J, leaving 4 bases unmatched. CDR1 LNHNV and CDR2 YYDKDF come from the germline V gene (reference sequence).

This clonotype was seen repeatedly, ten times or more. V gene TRBV7-2 combines with J gene TRBJ1-4, with TRBD1 as a possible D gene (6 bases). Looked up from germline, CDR1 is SGHTA and CDR2 is FQGNSA. This CDR3 has 15 amino acids. Trimming shortened V by 2 bases and J by 3 bases, and 10 bases separated the two germline ends. The CDR3 spells CASSLNRAANEKLFF. For the CDR3, the DNA is TGTGCCAGCAGCTTAAACAGGGCAGCTAATGAAAAACTGTTTTTT.

Regarding this clonotype: A junction end diverges from the germline sequence, so it may reflect a read error. The V call is TRBV20-1, the J call TRBJ2-4; TRBD2 agrees at 10 bases. The CDR3 has 16 amino acids. Germline assignment: CDR1 DFQATT and CDR2 SNEGSKA (reference sequence). The CDR3 region is CSANPGLARVKNIQYF. The CDR3 DNA follows: TGCAGTGCCAACCCGGGACTAGCGAGGGTCAAAAATATTCAGTACTTC.